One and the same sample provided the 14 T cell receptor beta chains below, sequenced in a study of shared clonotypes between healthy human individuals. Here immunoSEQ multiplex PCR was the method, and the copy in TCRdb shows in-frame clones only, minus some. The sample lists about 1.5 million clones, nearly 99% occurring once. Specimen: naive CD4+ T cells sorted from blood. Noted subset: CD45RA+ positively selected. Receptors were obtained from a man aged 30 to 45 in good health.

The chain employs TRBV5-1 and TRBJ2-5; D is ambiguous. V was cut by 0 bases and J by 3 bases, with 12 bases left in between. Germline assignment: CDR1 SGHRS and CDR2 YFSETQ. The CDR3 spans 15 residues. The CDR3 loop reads CASSLAVLGEETQYF. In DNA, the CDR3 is TGCGCCAGCAGCTTGGCCGTATTAGGAGAAGAGACCCAGTACTTC. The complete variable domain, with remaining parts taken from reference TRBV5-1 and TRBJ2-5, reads KAGVTQTPRYLIKTRGQQVTLSCSPISGHRSVSWYQQTPGQGLQFLFEYFSETQRNKGNFPGRFSGRQFSNSRSEMNVSTLELGDSALYLCASSLAVLGEETQYFGPGTRLLVL.

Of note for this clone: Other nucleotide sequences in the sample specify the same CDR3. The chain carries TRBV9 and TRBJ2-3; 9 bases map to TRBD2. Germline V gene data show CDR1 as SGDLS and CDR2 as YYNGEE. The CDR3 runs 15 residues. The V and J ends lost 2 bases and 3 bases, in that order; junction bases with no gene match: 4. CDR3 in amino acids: CASSVGGRGTDTQYF. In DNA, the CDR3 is TGTGCCAGCAGCGTGGGCGGGAGGGGTACAGATACGCAGTATTTT.

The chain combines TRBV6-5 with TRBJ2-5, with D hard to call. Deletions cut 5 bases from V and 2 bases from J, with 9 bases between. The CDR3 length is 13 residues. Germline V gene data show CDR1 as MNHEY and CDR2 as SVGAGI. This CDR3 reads CASSLRRQETQYF. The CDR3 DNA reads TGTGCCAGCAGTCTCAGGCGGCAAGAGACCCAGTACTTC.

In DNA, the CDR3 is TGCGCCAGCAGCCGAGACCCCCGGGACACTGATGGCTACACCTTC. Translating gives CASSRDPRDTDGYTF. The chain uses TRBV4-3 and TRBJ1-2; D may be TRBD1 (6 bases). Germline CDR1 reads LGHNA; CDR2 reads YSLEER. The CDR3 totals 15 residues. V was cut by 4 bases and J by 6 bases, with 18 bases left in between.

The CDR3 here is CASSRNRLYGYTF. CDR3 DNA sequence: TGTGCCAGCAGCCGCAACAGGCTCTATGGCTACACCTTC. The chain employs TRBV9 and TRBJ1-2; a possible D gene is TRBD1 (5 bases). V lost 4 bases and J 4 bases, leaving 11 bases between the germline ends. Germline V CDR1 and CDR2: SGDLS, YYNGEE. The CDR3 extends over 13 amino acids.

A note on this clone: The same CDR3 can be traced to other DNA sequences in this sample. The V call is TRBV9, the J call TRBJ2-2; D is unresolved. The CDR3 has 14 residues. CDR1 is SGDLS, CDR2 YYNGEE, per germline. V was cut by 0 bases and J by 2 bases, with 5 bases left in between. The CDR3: CASSVVSNTGELFF. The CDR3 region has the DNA TGTGCCAGCAGCGTAGTGTCTAACACCGGGGAGCTGTTTTTT.

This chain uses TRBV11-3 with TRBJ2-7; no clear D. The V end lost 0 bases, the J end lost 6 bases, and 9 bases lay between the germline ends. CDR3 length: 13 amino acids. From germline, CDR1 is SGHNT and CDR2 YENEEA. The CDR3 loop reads CASSLDPLAEQYF. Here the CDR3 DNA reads TGTGCCAGCAGCTTAGATCCCCTGGCCGAGCAGTACTTC.

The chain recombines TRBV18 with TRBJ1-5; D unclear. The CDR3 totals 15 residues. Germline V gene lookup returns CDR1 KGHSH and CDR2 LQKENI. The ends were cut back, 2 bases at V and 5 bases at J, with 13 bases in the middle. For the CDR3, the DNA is TGTGCCAGCTCACCAATTAGTTTACGGGATCAGCCCCAGCATTTT. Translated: CASSPISLRDQPQHF.

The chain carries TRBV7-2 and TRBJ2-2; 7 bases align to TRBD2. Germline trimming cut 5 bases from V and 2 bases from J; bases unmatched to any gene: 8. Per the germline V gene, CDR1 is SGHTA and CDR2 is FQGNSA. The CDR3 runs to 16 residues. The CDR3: CASSTFAGANTGELFF. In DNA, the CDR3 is TGTGCCAGCAGCACTTTCGCGGGAGCTAACACCGGGGAGCTGTTTTTT.

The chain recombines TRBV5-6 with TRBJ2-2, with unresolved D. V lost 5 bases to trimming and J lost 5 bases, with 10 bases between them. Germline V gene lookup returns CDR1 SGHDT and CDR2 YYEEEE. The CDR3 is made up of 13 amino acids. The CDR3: CASRLLPTGELFF. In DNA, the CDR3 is TGTGCCAGCAGACTCCTACCAACCGGGGAGCTGTTTTTT.

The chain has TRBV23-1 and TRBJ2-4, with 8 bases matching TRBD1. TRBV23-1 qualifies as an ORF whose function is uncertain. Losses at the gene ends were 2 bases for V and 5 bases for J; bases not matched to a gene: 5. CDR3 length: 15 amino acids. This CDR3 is CASSQATGEQNIQYF. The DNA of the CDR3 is TGCGCCAGCAGTCAAGCGACAGGGGAGCAAAACATTCAGTACTTC.

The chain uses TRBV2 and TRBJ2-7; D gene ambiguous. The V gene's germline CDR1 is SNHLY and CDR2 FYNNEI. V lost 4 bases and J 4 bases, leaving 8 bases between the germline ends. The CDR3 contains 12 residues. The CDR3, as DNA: TGTGCCAGCAGTGTAACTCTGTACGAGCAGTACTTC. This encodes CASSVTLYEQYF. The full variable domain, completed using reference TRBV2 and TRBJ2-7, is EPEVTQTPSHQVTQMGQEVILRCVPISNHLYFYWYRQILGQKVEFLVSFYNNEISEKSEIFDDQFSVERPDGSNFTLKIRSTKLEDSAMYFCASSVTLYEQYFGPGTRLTVT.

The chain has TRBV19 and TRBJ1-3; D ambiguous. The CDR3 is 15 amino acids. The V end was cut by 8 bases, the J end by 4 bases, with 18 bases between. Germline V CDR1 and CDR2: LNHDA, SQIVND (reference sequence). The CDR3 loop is CASGPLKGGGNTIYF. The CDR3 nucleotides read TGTGCCAGTGGACCCCTCAAGGGCGGAGGAAACACCATATATTTT.

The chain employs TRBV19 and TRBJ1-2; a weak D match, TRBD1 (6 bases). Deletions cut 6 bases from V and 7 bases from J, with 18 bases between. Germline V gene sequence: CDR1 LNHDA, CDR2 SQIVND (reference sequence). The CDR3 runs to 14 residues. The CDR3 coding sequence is TGTGCCAGTAGAACGGACAGCCACCTTGGTGGCTACACCTTC. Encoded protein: CASRTDSHLGGYTF. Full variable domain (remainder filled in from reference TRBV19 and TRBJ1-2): DGGITQSPKYLFRKEGQNVTLSCEQNLNHDAMYWYRQDPGQGLRLIYYSQIVNDFQKGDIAEGYSVSREKKESFPLTVTSAQKNPTAFYLCASRTDSHLGGYTFGSGTRLTVV.